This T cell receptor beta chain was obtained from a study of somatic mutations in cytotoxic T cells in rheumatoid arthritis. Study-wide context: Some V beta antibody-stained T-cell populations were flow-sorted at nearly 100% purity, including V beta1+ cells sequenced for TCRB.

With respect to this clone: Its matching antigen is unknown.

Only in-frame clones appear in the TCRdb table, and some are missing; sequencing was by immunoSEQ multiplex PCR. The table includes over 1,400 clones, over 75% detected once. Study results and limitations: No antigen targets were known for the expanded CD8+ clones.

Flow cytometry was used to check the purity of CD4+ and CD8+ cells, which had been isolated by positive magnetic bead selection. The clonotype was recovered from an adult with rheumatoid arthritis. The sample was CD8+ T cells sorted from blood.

This chain's CDR3 is CASGSGSSYNSPLHF. The CDR3 nucleotides are TGTGCCAGCGGGTCTGGAAGCTCCTATAATTCACCCCTCCACTTT. The chain couples TRBV27 to TRBJ1-6, with unresolved D. Trimming took 8 bases from V and 0 from J, leaving 11 bases between them. Germline values: CDR1 MNHEY, CDR2 SMNVEV (reference sequence). CDR3 length equals 15 residues.